The source of this T cell receptor (beta chain) is a study of T cells in Graves' hyperthyroidism and ophthalmopathy. V trimming: 5 bases; J trimming: 3 bases; junction bases outside the gene matches: 12. Germline assignment: CDR1 SGHTA and CDR2 FQGNSA. The CDR3 has 17 residues. Patients aged 18 to 65 with hyperthyroidism were newly diagnosed, with duration under 2 months. In its sample, this clonotype was seen a few times. RNA transcripts gave rise to amplified TCR beta CDR3 regions. HTBI primers were the set used in a first-round RT-PCR of the TCR CDR3. TCRdb used MiXCR to reprocess the multiplex PCR reads, holding one entry per CDR3 protein. Among under 650,000 distinct CDR3 sequences, roughly 15% were seen once, and the ten largest hold approximately 3.8%.

This receptor was identified in a young woman with Graves' hyperthyroidism. The gene calls are TRBV7-2 and TRBJ2-2, with 7 bases that match TRBD2. Sequencing was done on a sample of blood. The CDR3 here is CASSPRTSGSYTGELFF. CDR3 DNA: TGTGCCAGCAGCCCCCGGACTAGTGGCTCGTACACCGGGGAGCTGTTTTTT.